This TCR beta chain was recorded in a study of T cell repertoires in cytomegalovirus infection. Overall study: Carrying CMV and the relevant HLA type showed in public TCR beta signatures.

CDR3 size: 12 residues. Germline CDR1 is MDHEN and CDR2 is SYDVKM. V dropped 1 base and J dropped 8 bases, with 8 bases sitting between them. TCRdb fed the reads into MiXCR, producing one record per CDR3 protein. The data show under 850,000 distinct CDR3 sequences, with approximately 40% seen just once and 2.5% to 3% held by the top ten. This clonotype showed up just a few times. Sequences were obtained from PBMCs. This chain connects TRBV28 to TRBJ1-2, with D hard to call. The sequence derives from a human donor in good health (CMV status not recorded). Some clones in this sample may be carry-over from other donors' samples. The CDR3 DNA reads as TGTGCCAGCAGTTTATTGACTCGGGGCTACACCTTC. Translation gives CASSLLTRGYTF.